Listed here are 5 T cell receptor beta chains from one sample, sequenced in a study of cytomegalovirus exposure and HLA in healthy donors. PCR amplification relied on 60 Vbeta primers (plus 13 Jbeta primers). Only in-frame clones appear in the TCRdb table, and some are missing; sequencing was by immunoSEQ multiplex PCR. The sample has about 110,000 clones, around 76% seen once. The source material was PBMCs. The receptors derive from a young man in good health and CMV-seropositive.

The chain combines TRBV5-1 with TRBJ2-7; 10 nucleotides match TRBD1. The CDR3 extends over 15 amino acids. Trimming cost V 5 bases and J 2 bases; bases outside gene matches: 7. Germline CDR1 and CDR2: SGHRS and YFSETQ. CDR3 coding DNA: TGCGCCAGCAGACACACGGGACAGGGGACCTACGAGCAGTACTTC. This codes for CASRHTGQGTYEQYF.

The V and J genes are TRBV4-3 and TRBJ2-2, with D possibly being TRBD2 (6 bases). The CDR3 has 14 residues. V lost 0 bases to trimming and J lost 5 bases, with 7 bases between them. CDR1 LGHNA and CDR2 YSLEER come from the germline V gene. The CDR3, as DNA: TGCGCCAGCAGCCAAGATCGGGGGACCGGGGAGCTGTTTTTT. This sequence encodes CASSQDRGTGELFF.

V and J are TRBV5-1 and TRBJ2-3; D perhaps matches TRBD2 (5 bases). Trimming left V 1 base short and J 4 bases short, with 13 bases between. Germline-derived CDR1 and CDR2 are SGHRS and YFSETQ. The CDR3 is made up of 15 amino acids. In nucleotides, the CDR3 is TGCGCCAGCAGCTTGCTCGGATCCGGGGCAGATACGCAGTATTTT. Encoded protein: CASSLLGSGADTQYF.

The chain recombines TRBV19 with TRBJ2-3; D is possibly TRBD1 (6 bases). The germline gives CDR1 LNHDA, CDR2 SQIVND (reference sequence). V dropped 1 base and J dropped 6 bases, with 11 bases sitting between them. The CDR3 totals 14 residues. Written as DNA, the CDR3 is TGTGCCAGTAGTATAGGGGGGCTGGGGGATACGCAGTATTTT. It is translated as CASSIGGLGDTQYF.

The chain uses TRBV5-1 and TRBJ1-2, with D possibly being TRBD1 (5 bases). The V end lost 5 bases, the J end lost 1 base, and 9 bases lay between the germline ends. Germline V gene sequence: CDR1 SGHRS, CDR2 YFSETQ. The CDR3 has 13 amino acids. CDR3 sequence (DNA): TGCGCCAGCAGTTCTCAGGGTAACTATGGCTACACCTTC. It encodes CASSSQGNYGYTF.